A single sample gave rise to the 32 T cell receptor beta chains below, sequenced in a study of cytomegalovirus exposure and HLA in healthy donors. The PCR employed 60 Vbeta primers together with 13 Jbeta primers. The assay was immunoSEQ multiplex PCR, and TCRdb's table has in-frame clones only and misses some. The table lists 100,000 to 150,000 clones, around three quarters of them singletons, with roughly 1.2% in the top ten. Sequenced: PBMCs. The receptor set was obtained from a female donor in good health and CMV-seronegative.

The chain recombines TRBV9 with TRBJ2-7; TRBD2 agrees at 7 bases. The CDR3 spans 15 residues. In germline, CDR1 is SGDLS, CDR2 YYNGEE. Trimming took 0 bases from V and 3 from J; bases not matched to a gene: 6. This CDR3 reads CASSVGVGDYYEQYF. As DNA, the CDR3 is TGTGCCAGCAGCGTAGGAGTGGGGGACTACTACGAGCAGTACTTC.

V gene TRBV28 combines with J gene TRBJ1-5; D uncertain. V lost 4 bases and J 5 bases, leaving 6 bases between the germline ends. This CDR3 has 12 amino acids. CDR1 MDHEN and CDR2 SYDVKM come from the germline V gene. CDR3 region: CASSSADQPQHF. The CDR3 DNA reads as TGTGCCAGCAGTTCTGCGGATCAGCCCCAGCATTTT.

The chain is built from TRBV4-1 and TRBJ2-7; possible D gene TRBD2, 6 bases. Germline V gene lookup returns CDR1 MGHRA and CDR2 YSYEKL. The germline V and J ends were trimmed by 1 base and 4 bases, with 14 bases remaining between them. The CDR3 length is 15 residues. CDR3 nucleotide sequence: TGCGCCAGCAGCCAAGCAGCCTCGAGCGGGTACGAGCAGTACTTC. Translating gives CASSQAASSGYEQYF.

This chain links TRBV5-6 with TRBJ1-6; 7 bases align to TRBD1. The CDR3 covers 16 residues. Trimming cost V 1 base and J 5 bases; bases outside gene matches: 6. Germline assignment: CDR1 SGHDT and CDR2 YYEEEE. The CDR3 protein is CASSLMGTVNNSPLHF. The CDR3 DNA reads TGTGCCAGCAGCTTGATGGGGACAGTAAATAATTCACCCCTCCACTTT.

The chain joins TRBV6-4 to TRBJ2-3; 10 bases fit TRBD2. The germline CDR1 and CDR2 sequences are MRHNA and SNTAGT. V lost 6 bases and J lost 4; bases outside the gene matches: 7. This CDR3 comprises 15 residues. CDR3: CASSASGLASDTQYF. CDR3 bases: TGTGCCAGCAGCGCCTCGGGACTAGCGTCAGATACGCAGTATTTT.

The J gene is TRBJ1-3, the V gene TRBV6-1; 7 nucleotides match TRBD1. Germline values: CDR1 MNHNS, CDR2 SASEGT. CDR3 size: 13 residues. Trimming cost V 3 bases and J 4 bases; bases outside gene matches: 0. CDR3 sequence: CASSEDRGNTIYF. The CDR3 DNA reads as TGTGCCAGCAGTGAGGACAGGGGAAACACCATATATTTT.

CDR3 loop: CASSLVGLNTEAFF. The CDR3 bases are TGCGCCAGCAGCTTGGTTGGCTTGAACACTGAAGCTTTCTTT. The chain recombines TRBV5-1 with TRBJ1-1; no clear D gene. Germline CDR1 reads SGHRS; CDR2 reads YFSETQ. Trimming took 0 bases from V and 0 from J, leaving 6 bases between them. The CDR3 spans 14 residues.

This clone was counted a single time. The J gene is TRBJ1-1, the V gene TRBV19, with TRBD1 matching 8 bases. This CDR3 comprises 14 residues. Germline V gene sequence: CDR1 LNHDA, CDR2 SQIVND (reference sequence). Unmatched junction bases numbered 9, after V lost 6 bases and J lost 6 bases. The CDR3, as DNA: TGTGCCAGTAGCCGGGACAGGCGACCCTCTGAAGCTTTCTTT. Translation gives CASSRDRRPSEAFF.

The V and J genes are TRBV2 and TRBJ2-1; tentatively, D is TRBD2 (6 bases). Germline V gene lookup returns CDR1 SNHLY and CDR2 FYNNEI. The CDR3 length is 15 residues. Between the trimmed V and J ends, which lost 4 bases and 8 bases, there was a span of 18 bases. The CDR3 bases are TGTGCCAGCAGTGGCCCCGGGTTGGGAGGCCATGAGCAGTTCTTC. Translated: CASSGPGLGGHEQFF.

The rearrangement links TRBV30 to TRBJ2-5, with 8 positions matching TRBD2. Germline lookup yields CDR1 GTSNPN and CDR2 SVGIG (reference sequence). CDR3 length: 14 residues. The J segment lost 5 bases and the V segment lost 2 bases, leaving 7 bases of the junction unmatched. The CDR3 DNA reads TGTGCCTGGAGTCTTAAAGCGGGGGAGGAGACCCAGTACTTC. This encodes CAWSLKAGEETQYF.

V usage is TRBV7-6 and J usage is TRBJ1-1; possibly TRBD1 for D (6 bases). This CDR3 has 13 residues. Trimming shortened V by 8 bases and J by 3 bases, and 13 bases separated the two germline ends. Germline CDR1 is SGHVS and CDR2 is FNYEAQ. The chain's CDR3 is CASGGASDTEAFF. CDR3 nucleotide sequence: TGTGCCAGCGGGGGCGCGTCGGACACTGAAGCTTTCTTT. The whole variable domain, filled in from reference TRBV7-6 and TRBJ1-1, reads GAGVSQSPRYKVTKRGQDVALRCDPISGHVSLYWYRQALGQGPEFLTYFNYEAQQDKSGLPNDRFSAERPEGSISTLTIQRTEQRDSAMYRCASGGASDTEAFFGQGTRLTVV.

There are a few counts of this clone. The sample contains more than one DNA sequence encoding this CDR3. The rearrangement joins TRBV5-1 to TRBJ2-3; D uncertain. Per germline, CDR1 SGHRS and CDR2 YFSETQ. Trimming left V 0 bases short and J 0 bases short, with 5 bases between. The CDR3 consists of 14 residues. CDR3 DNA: TGCGCCAGCAGCTTGGAACAGAGCACAGATACGCAGTATTTT. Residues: CASSLEQSTDTQYF.

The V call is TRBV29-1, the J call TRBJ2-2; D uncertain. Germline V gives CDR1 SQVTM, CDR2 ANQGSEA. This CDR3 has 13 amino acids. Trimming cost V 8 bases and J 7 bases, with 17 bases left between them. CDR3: CSKQQWVGGELFF. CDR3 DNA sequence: TGCAGCAAACAGCAGTGGGTGGGCGGGGAGCTGTTTTTT.

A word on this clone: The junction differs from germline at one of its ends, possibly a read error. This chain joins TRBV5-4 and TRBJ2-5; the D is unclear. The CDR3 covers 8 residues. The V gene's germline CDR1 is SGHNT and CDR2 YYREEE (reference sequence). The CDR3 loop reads CASSPRDF. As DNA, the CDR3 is TGTGCCAGCAGCCCCCGGGACTTC.

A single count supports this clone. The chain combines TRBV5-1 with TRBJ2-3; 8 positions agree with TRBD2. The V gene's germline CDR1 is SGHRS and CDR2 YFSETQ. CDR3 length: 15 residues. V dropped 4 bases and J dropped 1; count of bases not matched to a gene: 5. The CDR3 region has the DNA TGCGCCAGCAGCCAGCGGGAGTGGGGCACAGATACGCAGTATTTT. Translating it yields CASSQREWGTDTQYF.

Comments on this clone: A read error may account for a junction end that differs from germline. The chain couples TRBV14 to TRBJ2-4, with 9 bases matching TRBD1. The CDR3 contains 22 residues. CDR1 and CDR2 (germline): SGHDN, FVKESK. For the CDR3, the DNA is TGTGCCAGCAGCCTCCATGCTACCGGGACAGGGTTTCCCCAGACTACCAAAAACAGTCAGTACTTC. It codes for CASSLHATGTGFPQTTKNSQYF.

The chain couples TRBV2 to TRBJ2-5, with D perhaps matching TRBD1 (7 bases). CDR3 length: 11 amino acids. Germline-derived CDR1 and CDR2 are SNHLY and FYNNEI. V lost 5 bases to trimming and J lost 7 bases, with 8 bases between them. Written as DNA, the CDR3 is TGTGCCAGCAGTCAGGGGGGGACCCAGTACTTC. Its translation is CASSQGGTQYF.

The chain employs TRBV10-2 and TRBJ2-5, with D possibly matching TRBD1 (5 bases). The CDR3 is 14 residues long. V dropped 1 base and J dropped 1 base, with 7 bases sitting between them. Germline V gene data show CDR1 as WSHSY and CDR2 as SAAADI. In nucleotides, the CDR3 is TGCGCCAGCAGTGAGTGGACACTCCAAGAGACCCAGTACTTC. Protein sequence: CASSEWTLQETQYF.

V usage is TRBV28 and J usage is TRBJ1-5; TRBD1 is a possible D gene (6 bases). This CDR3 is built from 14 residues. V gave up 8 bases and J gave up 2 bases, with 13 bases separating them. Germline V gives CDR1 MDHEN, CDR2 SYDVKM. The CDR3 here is CASHRGGGNQPQHF. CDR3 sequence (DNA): TGTGCCAGCCACCGAGGGGGGGGCAATCAGCCCCAGCATTTT.

The CDR3 region has the DNA TGCGCCAGCAGCCAAGGCCCGGGACTAGCGGAGGTAGCCAAAAACATTCAGTACTTC. The encoded protein is CASSQGPGLAEVAKNIQYF. The V gene is TRBV4-1, the J gene TRBJ2-4, with 11 bases fitting TRBD2. The junction had 8 bases not matched to a gene; V was cut back by 1 base and J by 0 bases. Germline loops: CDR1 MGHRA, CDR2 YSYEKL. The length of the CDR3 is 19 residues.

The CDR3 bases are TGTGCCAGCAGTGAGCTAGCGGGAGTTGGCACAGATACGCAGTATTTT. It specifies CASSELAGVGTDTQYF. The chain uses TRBV2 and TRBJ2-3, with 10 bases lining up with TRBD2. Germline lookup yields CDR1 SNHLY and CDR2 FYNNEI. Trimming removed 3 bases from V and 1 base from J; junction bases left unmatched: 4. The CDR3 extends over 16 amino acids.

CDR3 nucleotide sequence: TGTGCCAGCAGCTCCGGGACTAGCGGGGGGAATGAGCAGTTCTTC. Protein product: CASSSGTSGGNEQFF. V usage is TRBV5-4 and J usage is TRBJ2-1; 15 positions agree with TRBD2. V dropped 3 bases and J dropped 7; count of bases not matched to a gene: 2. The CDR3 is 15 residues long. Germline lookup yields CDR1 SGHNT and CDR2 YYREEE (reference sequence).

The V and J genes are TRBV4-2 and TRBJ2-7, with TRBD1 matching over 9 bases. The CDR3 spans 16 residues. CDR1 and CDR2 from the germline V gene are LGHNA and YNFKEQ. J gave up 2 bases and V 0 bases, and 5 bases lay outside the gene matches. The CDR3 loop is CASSQDPTGGPYEQYF. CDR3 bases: TGTGCCAGCAGCCAAGATCCGACAGGGGGGCCCTACGAGCAGTACTTC.

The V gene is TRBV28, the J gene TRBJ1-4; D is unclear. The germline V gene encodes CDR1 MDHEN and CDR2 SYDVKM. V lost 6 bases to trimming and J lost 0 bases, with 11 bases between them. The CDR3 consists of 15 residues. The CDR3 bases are TGTGCCAGCAGGTCGAGCCCTACAACTAATGAAAAACTGTTTTTT. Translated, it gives CASRSSPTTNEKLFF.

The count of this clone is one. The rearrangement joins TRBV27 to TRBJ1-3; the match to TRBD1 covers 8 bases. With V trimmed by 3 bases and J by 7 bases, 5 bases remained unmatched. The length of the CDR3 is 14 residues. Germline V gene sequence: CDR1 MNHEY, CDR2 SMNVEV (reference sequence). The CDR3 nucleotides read TGTGCCAGCAGTTTGCCGGACAGGGAGAACACCATATATTTT. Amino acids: CASSLPDRENTIYF.

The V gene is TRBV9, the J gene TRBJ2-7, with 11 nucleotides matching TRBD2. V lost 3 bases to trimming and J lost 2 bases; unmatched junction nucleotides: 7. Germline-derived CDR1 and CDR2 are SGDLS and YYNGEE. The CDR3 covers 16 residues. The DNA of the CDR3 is TGTGCCAGCAGCGCGGGCCTAGCGGGAGGTGCCTACGAGCAGTACTTC. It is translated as CASSAGLAGGAYEQYF.

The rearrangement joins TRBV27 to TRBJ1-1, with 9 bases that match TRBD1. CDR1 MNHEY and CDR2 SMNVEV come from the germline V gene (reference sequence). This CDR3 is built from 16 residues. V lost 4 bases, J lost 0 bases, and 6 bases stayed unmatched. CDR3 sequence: CASSSTTGGMNTEAFF. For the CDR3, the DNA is TGTGCCAGCAGTTCAACGACAGGGGGAATGAACACTGAAGCTTTCTTT.

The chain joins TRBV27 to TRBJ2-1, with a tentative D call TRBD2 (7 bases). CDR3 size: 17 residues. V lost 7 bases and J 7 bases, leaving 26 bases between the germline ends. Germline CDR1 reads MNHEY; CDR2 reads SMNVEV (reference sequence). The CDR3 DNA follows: TGTGCCAGCACCCCAGGGGCGGGAGCCGATCGAGGGAATGAGCAGTTCTTC. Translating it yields CASTPGAGADRGNEQFF.

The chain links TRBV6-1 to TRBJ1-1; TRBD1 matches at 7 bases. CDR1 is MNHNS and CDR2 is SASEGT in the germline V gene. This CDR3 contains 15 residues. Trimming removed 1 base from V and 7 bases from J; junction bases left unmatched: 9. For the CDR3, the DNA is TGTGCCAGCAGTGAAGTACCCGGACAGGCGGGTGAAGCTTTCTTT. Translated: CASSEVPGQAGEAFF.

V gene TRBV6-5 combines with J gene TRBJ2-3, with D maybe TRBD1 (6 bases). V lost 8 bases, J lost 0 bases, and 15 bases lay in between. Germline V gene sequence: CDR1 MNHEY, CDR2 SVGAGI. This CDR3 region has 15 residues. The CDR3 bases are TGTGCCAGCGGTCTATCCGGGACAAGCACAGATACGCAGTATTTT. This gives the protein CASGLSGTSTDTQYF.

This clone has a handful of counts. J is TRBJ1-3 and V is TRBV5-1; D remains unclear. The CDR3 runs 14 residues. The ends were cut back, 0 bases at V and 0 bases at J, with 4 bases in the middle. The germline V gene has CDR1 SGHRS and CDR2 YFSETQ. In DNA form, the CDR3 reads TGCGCCAGCAGCTTGGACAGCTCTGGAAACACCATATATTTT. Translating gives CASSLDSSGNTIYF.

CDR3 coding DNA: TGTGCCAGCAGTTCCCGGGACAGTGGTTCGTATGAGCAGTACTTC. This translates into CASSSRDSGSYEQYF. The chain employs TRBV27 and TRBJ2-7, with 7 nucleotides matching TRBD1. V lost 4 bases and J lost 7; bases outside the gene matches: 13. Germline V CDR1 and CDR2: MNHEY, SMNVEV (reference sequence). This CDR3 contains 15 residues.